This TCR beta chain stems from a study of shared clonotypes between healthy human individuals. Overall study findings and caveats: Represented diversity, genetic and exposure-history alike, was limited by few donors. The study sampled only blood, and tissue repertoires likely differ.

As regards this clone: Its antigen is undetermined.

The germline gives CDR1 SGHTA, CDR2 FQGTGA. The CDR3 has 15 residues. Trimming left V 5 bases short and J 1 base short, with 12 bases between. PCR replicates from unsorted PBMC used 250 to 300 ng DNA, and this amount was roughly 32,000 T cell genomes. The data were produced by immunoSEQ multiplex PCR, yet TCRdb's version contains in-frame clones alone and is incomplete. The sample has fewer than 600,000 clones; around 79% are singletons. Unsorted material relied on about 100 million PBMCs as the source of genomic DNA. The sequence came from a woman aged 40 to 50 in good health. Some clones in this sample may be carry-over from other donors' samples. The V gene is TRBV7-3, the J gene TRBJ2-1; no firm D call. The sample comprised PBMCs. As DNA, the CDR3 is TGTGCCAGCAGCCCCCGGTTGGGGTCCTACAATGAGCAGTTCTTC. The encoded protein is CASSPRLGSYNEQFF.